The present T cell receptor (beta chain) was sequenced within a study of cytomegalovirus exposure and HLA in healthy donors. Produced via immunoSEQ multiplex PCR; TCRdb's table is partial and in-frame only. The repertoire holds around 80,000 clones, with roughly 96% as singletons. Germline loops: CDR1 MNHEY, CDR2 SMNVEV (reference sequence). The CDR3 covers 16 residues. V was cut by 5 bases and J by 0 bases, with 14 bases left in between. This clonotype originated in a woman under 30 in good health and CMV-seronegative. Sequences were obtained from PBMCs. V and J are TRBV27 and TRBJ1-3; D is undetermined. CDR3: CASSPRPPYSGNTIYF. The CDR3 region has the DNA TGTGCCAGCAGTCCGCGTCCCCCTTACTCTGGAAACACCATATATTTT.